Listed below are T cell receptor beta chains from one sample, sequenced in a study of blood T cell repertoires in COVID-19. Some clones are missing from TCRdb's copy, which holds only in-frame ones; the method was immunoSEQ multiplex PCR. The repertoire holds 250,000 to 350,000 clones, with about 89% as singletons. Sample: peripheral blood. Source of these receptors: a woman aged 40 to 49 who had recovered from COVID-19. CDR3s include the opening cysteine and the closing phenylalanine or tryptophan. Expanded clones are given a class, and other clones once, few, many or no size at all.

CDR3,size,J,V
CASSLDYYNEQFF,-,TRBJ2-1,TRBV27
CASSGTGGPETQYF,-,TRBJ2-5,TRBV19
CASSLVVRHTNYGYTF,-,TRBJ1-2,TRBV5-8
CASSLGTSGNTDTQYF,-,TRBJ2-3,TRBV7-3
CASSARDRGIGELFF,-,TRBJ2-2,TRBV28
CASSQIGGSSGANVLTF,-,TRBJ2-6,TRBV4-1
CASSPPGTISNEQFF,-,TRBJ2-1,TRBV7-9
CASSQGIQRELEEQFF,-,TRBJ2-1,TRBV3-1/TRBV3-2
CASSYRQGAYDEQYF,-,TRBJ2-7,TRBV11-2
CASQGTSGYYEQYF,-,TRBJ2-7,TRBV25-1
CASSGDRWAKLFF,once,TRBJ1-4,TRBV5-8
CASSSGAGARDEQFF,-,TRBJ2-1,TRBV28
CSVEGTRYNEQFF,once,TRBJ2-1,TRBV29-1
CSVEDSGSYEQYF,-,TRBJ2-7,TRBV29-1
CASSQMTGVGNEQFF,-,TRBJ2-1,TRBV3-1/TRBV3-2
CASSGRGTGPQETQYF,-,TRBJ2-5,TRBV5-4
CASSPDDSYPNYGYTF,-,TRBJ1-2,TRBV19
CASSKAGHHSNQPQHF,-,TRBJ1-5,TRBV21-1
CATGLAGVDNEQFF,-,TRBJ2-1,TRBV28
CASSPLSGFVNEQFF,few,TRBJ2-1,TRBV27
CAWSGAETGKETQYF,-,TRBJ2-5,TRBV30
CASSRTGEFGNTIYF,few,TRBJ1-3,TRBV3-1/TRBV3-2
CASSQGTGTSAYNEQFF,-,TRBJ2-1,TRBV4-1
CAWSRAGNTEAFF,-,TRBJ1-1,TRBV30
CASSQDGRAGREKLFF,few,TRBJ1-4,TRBV4-1
CASSLSGSPYEQYF,-,TRBJ2-7,TRBV5-1
CASSLDTNTGELFF,once,TRBJ2-2,TRBV19
CASSAPTGNTEAFF,-,TRBJ1-1,TRBV28
CASSQASGGSYNEQFF,-,TRBJ2-1,TRBV4-1
CASSIEASGIYNEQFF,-,TRBJ2-1,TRBV19
CASSLMQTSGSSDTQYF,-,TRBJ2-3,TRBV27
CASSLGSSGNTIYF,-,TRBJ1-3,TRBV11-2
CASSSTGRGSGYGYTF,few,TRBJ1-2,TRBV6-5
CASSPPPGQGFSETQYF,-,TRBJ2-5,TRBV19
CASSPPNSGVGDTQYF,-,TRBJ2-3,TRBV18
CASRDRESTGELFF,-,TRBJ2-2,TRBV2
CAIRDNEDTPLHF,-,TRBJ1-6,TRBV10-3
CATGDRDRGLLEQYF,-,TRBJ2-7,TRBV10-3
CASSLDYPDTQYF,-,TRBJ2-3,TRBV7-9
CASSWAGGVTDSPLHF,-,TRBJ1-6,TRBV27
CASISDGSGTIYF,-,TRBJ1-3,TRBV6-5